A selection of T cell receptor beta chains follows, all from one sample in a study of T cell repertoires in cytomegalovirus infection. Their antigen targets remain unknown. TCRdb redid the calling of the reads with MiXCR, one entry per CDR3 protein. The sample carries about 570,000 distinct CDR3 sequences, approximately 40% recorded once. Source: cultured PBMCs, taken from culture after CMV antigen stimulation. The receptor set was obtained from a human donor in good health (CMV status not recorded). Some clones in this sample may be carry-over from other donors' samples. Both conserved end residues are part of each CDR3. A D gene is named only where the DNA matches it firmly. Clone size is stated in some rows and not others, as once, few, many or a class when expanded.

clone_size	v_call	j_call	d_call	cdr3_aa	cdr3_nt
.	TRBV28	TRBJ2-7	TRBD2	CASSRSGSSYEQYF	TGTGCCAGCAGTAGAAGCGGGAGCTCCTACGAGCAGTACTTC
few	TRBV12-3/TRBV12-4	TRBJ2-2	.	CASRQLHVVLTGELFF	TGTGCCAGCAGACAACTCCACGTGGTTTTAACCGGGGAGCTGTTTTTT
.	TRBV7-2	TRBJ1-5	TRBD1	CASSLGTGVNQPQHF	TGTGCCAGCAGCTTAGGGACAGGTGTGAATCAGCCCCAGCATTTT
once	TRBV7-9	TRBJ2-6	TRBD1	CASHAGTGIFSSGANVLTF	TGTGCCAGCCACGCTGGGACAGGTATTTTCTCCTCTGGGGCCAACGTCCTGACTTTC
.	TRBV2	TRBJ1-2	.	CASSEARQTYGYTF	TGTGCCAGCAGTGAAGCCCGACAGACCTATGGCTACACCTTC
few	TRBV12-3/TRBV12-4	TRBJ2-2	.	CASSFPSTGELFF	TGTGCCAGCAGTTTCCCGAGCACCGGGGAGCTGTTTTTT
few	TRBV7-4	TRBJ1-1	.	CASSFAFQLAVGTEAFF	TGTGCCAGCAGCTTCGCCTTTCAACTTGCGGTCGGGACTGAAGCTTTCTTT
few	TRBV24-1	TRBJ2-1	TRBD2	CATSDSLAGDHNEQFF	TGTGCCACCAGTGACTCACTAGCGGGGGACCACAATGAGCAGTTCTTC
many	TRBV7-9	TRBJ2-5	.	CASSFLSQETQYF	TGTGCCAGCAGCTTTTTATCCCAAGAGACCCAGTACTTC
once	TRBV6-9	TRBJ2-7	.	CASSYSPSEQYF	TGTGCCAGCAGTTATTCACCCTCCGAGCAGTACTTC
.	TRBV5-1	TRBJ2-3	.	CASSPEAQWTDTQYF	TGCGCCAGCAGCCCAGAAGCACAGTGGACAGATACGCAGTATTTT
few	TRBV7-8	TRBJ2-1	.	CASSLDGRRLANNEQFF	TGTGCCAGCAGCTTAGATGGGAGGAGGCTAGCAAACAATGAGCAGTTCTTC
.	TRBV7-9	TRBJ1-4	TRBD1	CASSGTARYQGNEKLFF	TGTGCCAGCAGCGGGACAGCTCGGTATCAGGGTAATGAAAAACTGTTTTTT
few	TRBV4-1	TRBJ2-1	.	CASSQAGVSYNEQFF	TGCGCCAGCAGCCAAGCCGGGGTCTCCTACAATGAGCAGTTCTTC
many	TRBV7-2	TRBJ1-4	.	CASSPESQGSSKLFF	TGTGCCAGCAGCCCCGAGTCACAGGGTTCTTCGAAACTGTTTTTT
.	TRBV28	TRBJ2-3	.	CASSLARVRSTDTQYF	TGTGCCAGCAGTTTAGCCAGGGTTAGAAGCACAGATACGCAGTATTTT
.	TRBV28	TRBJ2-7	.	CASSLPPGRPYEQYF	TGTGCCAGCAGCCTGCCCCCAGGGCGACCCTACGAGCAGTACTTC
.	TRBV23-1	TRBJ2-1	.	CASSRMNNEQFF	TGCGCCAGCAGTCGGATGAACAATGAGCAGTTCTTC
.	TRBV7-8	TRBJ2-3	.	CASAENSAGGTDTQYF	TGTGCCAGCGCAGAGAACTCCGCAGGGGGCACAGATACGCAGTATTTT
few	TRBV27	TRBJ2-7	.	CASSLSAGQRSYEQYF	TGTGCCAGCAGTTTATCTGCAGGGCAGCGCTCCTACGAGCAGTACTTC
few	TRBV18	TRBJ2-1	.	CASSGTGSHNEQFF	TGTGCCAGCTCCGGGACTGGATCCCATAATGAGCAGTTCTTC
.	TRBV2	TRBJ1-4	.	CASRAGLQEKLFF	TGTGCCAGCAGAGCAGGACTTCAGGAAAAACTGTTTTTT
.	TRBV27	TRBJ2-3	TRBD2	CASTLLAGGEDTQYF	TGTGCCAGCACCTTACTAGCGGGAGGGGAAGATACGCAGTATTTT
few	TRBV6-5	TRBJ2-7	TRBD1	CASSPTTGGGYEQYF	TGTGCCAGCAGTCCTACAACAGGGGGCGGCTACGAGCAGTACTTC
.	TRBV7-2	TRBJ2-3	TRBD2	CASSPPSGGLQDTQYF	TGTGCCAGCAGCCCTCCTAGCGGGGGCCTGCAAGATACGCAGTATTTT
few	TRBV24-1	TRBJ2-5	.	CATSDFGSQETQYF	TGTGCCACCAGTGATTTTGGCTCACAAGAGACCCAGTACTTC
few	TRBV11-2	TRBJ2-3	TRBD1	CASSAGGYTQGDTQYF	TGTGCCAGCAGCGCAGGGGGTTACACACAGGGCGATACGCAGTATTTT
few	TRBV6-6	TRBJ1-5	.	CASSTPYRGGNQPQHF	TGTGCCAGCTCGACCCCGTACCGAGGCGGCAATCAGCCCCAGCATTTT
.	TRBV7-6	TRBJ2-3	TRBD2	CASSSGTSGAYSTDTQYF	TGTGCCAGCAGCTCCGGGACTAGCGGGGCCTATAGCACAGATACGCAGTATTTT
.	TRBV20-1	TRBJ2-3	.	CSASKVAITDTQYF	TGCAGTGCTTCCAAGGTGGCTATCACAGATACGCAGTATTTT
once	TRBV20-1	TRBJ1-5	.	CSASSGYSNQPQHF	TGCAGTGCTAGTTCTGGATATAGCAATCAGCCCCAGCATTTT
.	TRBV4-3	TRBJ2-6	.	CASSRTALGSGANVLTF	TGCGCCAGCAGCCGAACCGCCCTCGGCTCTGGGGCCAACGTCCTGACTTTC
.	TRBV24-1	TRBJ2-1	TRBD1	CATSDLNRGIYNEQFF	TGTGCCACCAGTGATTTGAACAGGGGGATTTACAATGAGCAGTTCTTC
.	TRBV7-2	TRBJ1-1	.	CASSLISHSNTEAFF	TGTGCCAGCAGCTTAATTTCCCATTCTAACACTGAAGCTTTCTTT
few	TRBV9	TRBJ2-2	.	CASSVRGGNTGELFF	TGTGCCAGCAGCGTAAGGGGAGGGAACACCGGGGAGCTGTTTTTT
few	TRBV7-2	TRBJ2-6	TRBD2	CASSLAGLAASGANVLTF	TGTGCCAGCAGCTTAGCGGGACTAGCGGCCTCTGGGGCCAACGTCCTGACTTTC
few	TRBV4-1	TRBJ2-3	.	CASSPRASAASADTQYF	TGCGCCAGCAGCCCTAGGGCTAGCGCCGCGAGTGCAGATACGCAGTATTTT
.	TRBV11-2	TRBJ2-2	.	CASRSRLGRSNTGELFF	TGTGCCAGCAGATCCCGCCTGGGCAGGTCGAACACCGGGGAGCTGTTTTTT
.	TRBV6-2/TRBV6-3	TRBJ2-5	.	CASGRRGSDYQETQYF	TGTGCCAGCGGGCGCCGGGGTAGCGACTACCAAGAGACCCAGTACTTC
.	TRBV6-1	TRBJ1-4	.	CASSEWGLPGGNEKLFF	TGTGCCAGCAGTGAATGGGGACTCCCCGGCGGTAATGAAAAACTGTTTTTT
.	TRBV6-2/TRBV6-3	TRBJ2-3	.	CASSYLNYPGTDTQYF	TGTGCCAGCAGTTACCTAAATTATCCGGGCACAGATACGCAGTATTTT
few	TRBV7-9	TRBJ1-1	.	CASKGKRGNTEAFF	TGTGCCAGCAAAGGAAAACGGGGGAACACTGAAGCTTTCTTT
few	TRBV11-2	TRBJ2-1	TRBD2	CASSSSTGTRAREQFF	TGTGCCAGCAGTTCATCCACCGGGACTAGGGCTCGCGAGCAGTTCTTC